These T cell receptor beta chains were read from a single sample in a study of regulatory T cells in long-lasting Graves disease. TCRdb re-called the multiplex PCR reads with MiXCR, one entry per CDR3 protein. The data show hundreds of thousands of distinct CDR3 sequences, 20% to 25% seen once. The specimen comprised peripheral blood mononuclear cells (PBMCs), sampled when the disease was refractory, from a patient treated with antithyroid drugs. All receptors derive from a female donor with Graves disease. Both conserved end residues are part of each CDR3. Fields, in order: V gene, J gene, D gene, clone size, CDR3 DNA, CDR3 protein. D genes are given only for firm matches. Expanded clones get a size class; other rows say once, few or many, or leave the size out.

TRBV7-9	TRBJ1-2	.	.	TGTGCCAGCAGCTTAGATCGGGACACCTATGGCTACACCTTC	CASSLDRDTYGYTF
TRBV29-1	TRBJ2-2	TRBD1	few	TGCAGCGTTTACACCCGGACAGGGGGCCGGGAGCTGTTTTTT	CSVYTRTGGRELFF
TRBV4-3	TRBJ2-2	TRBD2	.	TGCGCCAGCAGCCAAGGGGAGGGGCAGAACACCGGGGAGCTGTTTTTT	CASSQGEGQNTGELFF
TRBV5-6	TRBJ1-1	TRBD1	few	TGTGCCAGCAGCCCATACAGGGGGCCTCTGAACACTGAAGCTTTCTTT	CASSPYRGPLNTEAFF
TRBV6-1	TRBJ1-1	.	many	TGTGCCAGCTCAGGGCCCACTGAAGCTTTCTTT	CASSGPTEAFF
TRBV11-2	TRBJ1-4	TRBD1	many	TGTGCCAGCAGCTTATGGCCCAGGGGGCCACTTAATGAAAAACTGTTTTTT	CASSLWPRGPLNEKLFF
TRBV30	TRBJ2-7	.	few	TGTGCCTGGAGGGCAGCCTACGAGCAGTACTTC	CAWRAAYEQYF
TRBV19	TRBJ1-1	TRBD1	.	TGTGCCAGTAGTATTACAGGGGGCGCGGACACTGAAGCTTTCTTT	CASSITGGADTEAFF
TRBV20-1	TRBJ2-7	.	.	TGCAGTGCGCTCCCGGGACATCATTCCTACGAGCAGTACTTC	CSALPGHHSYEQYF
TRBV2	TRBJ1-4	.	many	TGTGCCAGCAGTGAAGGAGCTGCAACTAATGAAAAACTGTTTTTT	CASSEGAATNEKLFF
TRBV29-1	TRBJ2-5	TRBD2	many	TGCAGCGTGGGACTAGCGGGAGCTGCGGGTGAGACCCAGTACTTC	CSVGLAGAAGETQYF
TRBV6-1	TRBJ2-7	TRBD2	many	TGTGCCAGCATCCTGGGACTAGCGGGAGAGGCTACCTACGAGCAGTACTTC	CASILGLAGEATYEQYF
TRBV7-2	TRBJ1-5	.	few	TGTGCCAGCAGCTTAGCCCGGGGCGCGAATCAGCCCCAGCATTTT	CASSLARGANQPQHF
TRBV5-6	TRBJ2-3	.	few	TGTGCCAGCAGCTCACTTTTAGCTTACACAGATACGCAGTATTTT	CASSSLLAYTDTQYF
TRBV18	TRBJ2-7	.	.	TGTGCCAGCTCATCCATCGGACAGACCTACGAGCAGTACTTC	CASSSIGQTYEQYF
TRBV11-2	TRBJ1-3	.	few	TGTGCCAGCAGCCCCACTAGGGCTGGAAACACCATATATTTT	CASSPTRAGNTIYF
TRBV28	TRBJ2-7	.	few	TGTGCCAGCAGACCGGGAGACCGCGCCTACGAGCAGTACTTC	CASRPGDRAYEQYF
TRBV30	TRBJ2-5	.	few	TGTGCCTGGAGGTCCCCCGGAACGGAGACCCAGTACTTC	CAWRSPGTETQYF
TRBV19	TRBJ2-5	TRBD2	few	TGTGCCAGTAGGGACCCAGCGGGAGTAGAGGAGACCCAGTACTTC	CASRDPAGVEETQYF
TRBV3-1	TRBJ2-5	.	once	TGTGCCAGCAGCCAACGTGCGGGGTCGGGAGAGACCCAGTACTTC	CASSQRAGSGETQYF
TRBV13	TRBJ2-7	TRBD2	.	TGTGCCAGCAGATCAGCGGGACGCTCCTACGAGCAGTACTTC	CASRSAGRSYEQYF
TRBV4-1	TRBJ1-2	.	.	TGCGCCAGCAGCCACGGAAAGGACGGCTATGGCTACACCTTC	CASSHGKDGYGYTF
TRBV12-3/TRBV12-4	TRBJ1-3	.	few	TGTGCCAGCAGTTTCGGACAGGGAAACACCATATATTTT	CASSFGQGNTIYF